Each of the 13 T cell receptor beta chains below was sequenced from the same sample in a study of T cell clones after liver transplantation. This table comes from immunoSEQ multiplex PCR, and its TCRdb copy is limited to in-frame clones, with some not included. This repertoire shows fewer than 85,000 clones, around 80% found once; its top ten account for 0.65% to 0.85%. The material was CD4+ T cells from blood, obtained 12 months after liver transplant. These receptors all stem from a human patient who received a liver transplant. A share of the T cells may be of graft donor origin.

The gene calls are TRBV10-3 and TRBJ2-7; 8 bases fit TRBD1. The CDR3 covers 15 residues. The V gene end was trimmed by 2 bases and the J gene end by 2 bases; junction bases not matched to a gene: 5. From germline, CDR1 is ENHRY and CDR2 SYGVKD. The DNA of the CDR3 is TGTGCCATCAGTGAGCCGGGGACAGGCGCCTACGAGCAGTACTTC. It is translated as CAISEPGTGAYEQYF.

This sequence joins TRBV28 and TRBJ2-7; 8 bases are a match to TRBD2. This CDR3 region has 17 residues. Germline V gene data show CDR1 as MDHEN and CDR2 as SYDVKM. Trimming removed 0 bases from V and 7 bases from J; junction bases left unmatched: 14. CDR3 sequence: CASSLWVMAGGPGEQYF. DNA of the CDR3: TGTGCCAGCAGTTTATGGGTTATGGCGGGGGGACCCGGGGAGCAGTACTTC.

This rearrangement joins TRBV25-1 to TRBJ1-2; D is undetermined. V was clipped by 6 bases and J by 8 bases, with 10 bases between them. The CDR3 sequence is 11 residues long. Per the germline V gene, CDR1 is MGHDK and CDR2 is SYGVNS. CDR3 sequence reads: CASRTPKGYTF. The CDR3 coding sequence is TGTGCCAGCAGGACCCCCAAAGGCTACACCTTC.

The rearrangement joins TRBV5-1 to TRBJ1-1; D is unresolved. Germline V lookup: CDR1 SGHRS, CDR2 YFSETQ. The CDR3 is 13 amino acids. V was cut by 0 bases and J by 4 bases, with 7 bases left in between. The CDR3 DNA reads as TGCGCCAGCAGCTTGGCCGAGGCCACTGAAGCTTTCTTT. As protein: CASSLAEATEAFF.

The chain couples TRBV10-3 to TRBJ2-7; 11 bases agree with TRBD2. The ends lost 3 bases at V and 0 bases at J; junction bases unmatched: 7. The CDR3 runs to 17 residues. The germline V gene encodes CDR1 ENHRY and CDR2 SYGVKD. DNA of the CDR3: TGTGCCATCAGTGACCCGGGACTAGCGGATAGCTCCTACGAGCAGTACTTC. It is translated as CAISDPGLADSSYEQYF.

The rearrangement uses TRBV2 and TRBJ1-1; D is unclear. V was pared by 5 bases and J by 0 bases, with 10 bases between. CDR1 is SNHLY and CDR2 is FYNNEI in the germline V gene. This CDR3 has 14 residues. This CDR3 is CASSPQPLNTEAFF. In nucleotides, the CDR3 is TGTGCCAGCAGTCCACAGCCTTTGAACACTGAAGCTTTCTTT.

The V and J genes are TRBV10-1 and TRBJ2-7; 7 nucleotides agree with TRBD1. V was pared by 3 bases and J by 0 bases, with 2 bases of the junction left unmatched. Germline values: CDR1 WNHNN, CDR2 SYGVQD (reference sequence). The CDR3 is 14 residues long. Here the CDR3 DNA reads TGCGCCAGCAGTGAAGGGGGCACCTCCTACGAGCAGTACTTC. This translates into CASSEGGTSYEQYF.

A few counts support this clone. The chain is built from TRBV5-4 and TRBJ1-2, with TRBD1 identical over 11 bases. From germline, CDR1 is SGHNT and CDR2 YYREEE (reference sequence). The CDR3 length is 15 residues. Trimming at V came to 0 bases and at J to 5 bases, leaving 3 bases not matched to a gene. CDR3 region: CASSLGTGGRYGYTF. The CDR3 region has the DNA TGTGCCAGCAGCTTGGGGACAGGGGGCAGATATGGCTACACCTTC.

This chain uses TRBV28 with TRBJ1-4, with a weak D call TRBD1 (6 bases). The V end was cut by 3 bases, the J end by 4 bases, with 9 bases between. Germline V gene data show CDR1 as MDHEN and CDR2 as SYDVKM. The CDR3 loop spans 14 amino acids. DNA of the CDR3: TGTGCCAGCAGTTTCGGACAGAATAATGAAAAACTGTTTTTT. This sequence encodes CASSFGQNNEKLFF.

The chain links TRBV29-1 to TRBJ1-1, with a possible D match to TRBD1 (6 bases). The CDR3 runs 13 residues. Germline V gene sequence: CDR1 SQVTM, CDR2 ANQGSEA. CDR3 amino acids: CRYSGGGGTEAFF. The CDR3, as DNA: TGCAGATACTCTGGGGGGGGCGGCACTGAAGCTTTCTTT.

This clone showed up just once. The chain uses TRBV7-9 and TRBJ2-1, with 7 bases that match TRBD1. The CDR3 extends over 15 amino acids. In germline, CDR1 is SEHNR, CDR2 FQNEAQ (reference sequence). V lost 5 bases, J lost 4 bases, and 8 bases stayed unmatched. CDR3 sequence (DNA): TGTGCCAGCAGCCGCAGGGGGAACCTTTACAATGAGCAGTTCTTC. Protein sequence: CASSRRGNLYNEQFF.

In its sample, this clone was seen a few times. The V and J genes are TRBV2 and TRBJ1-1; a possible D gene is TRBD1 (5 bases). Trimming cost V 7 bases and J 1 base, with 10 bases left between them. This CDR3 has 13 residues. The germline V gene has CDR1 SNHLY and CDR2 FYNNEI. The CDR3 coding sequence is TGTGCCAGCAAGCGGGACTCGAACACTGAAGCTTTCTTT. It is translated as CASKRDSNTEAFF.

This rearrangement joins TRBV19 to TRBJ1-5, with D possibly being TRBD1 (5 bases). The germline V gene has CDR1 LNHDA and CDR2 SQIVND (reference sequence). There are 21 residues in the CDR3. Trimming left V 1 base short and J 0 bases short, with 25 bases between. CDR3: CASSIGWCGQGYLCSNQPQHF. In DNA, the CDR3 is TGTGCCAGTAGTATAGGTTGGTGTGGTCAGGGCTATCTCTGTAGCAATCAGCCCCAGCATTTT.